The 28 T cell receptor beta chains below were found in one sample sequenced in a study of metastatic and nonmetastatic thyroid tumors. TCRdb re-called the PCR reads via MiXCR. Of 10,000 to 15,000 clones detected, around a quarter appear once; the ten largest clones hold around 21%. All patients were treatment-naive before thyroid surgery. Material: tumor tissue. The receptors were gathered from a female donor with papillary thyroid cancer or a benign thyroid nodule (not recorded which). Some clones in this sample may be carry-over from other donors' samples.

The chain couples TRBV7-2 to TRBJ2-2, with 11 bases matching TRBD2. With 1 base clipped from V and 4 bases from J, the junction kept 11 bases outside the gene matches. Germline loops: CDR1 SGHTA, CDR2 FQGNSA. This CDR3 comprises 19 residues. CDR3 sequence: CASSLGLAGGMVITGELFF. The CDR3, as DNA: TGTGCCAGCAGCTTAGGGCTAGCGGGAGGTATGGTTATCACCGGGGAGCTGTTTTTT.

This clone is judged hyperexpanded (1% or more). The chain links TRBV7-3 to TRBJ2-3; TRBD2 matches at 11 bases. The CDR3 sequence is 18 residues long. Germline V gene data show CDR1 as SGHTA and CDR2 as FQGTGA. After removal of 0 bases from V and 3 bases from J, the junction contained 8 bases not matched to a gene. CDR3: CASSLTQIAGGPTDTQYF. The CDR3 nucleotides read TGTGCCAGCAGCTTAACCCAAATAGCGGGAGGGCCAACAGATACGCAGTATTTT. The variable domain in full, completed from reference TRBV7-3 and TRBJ2-3, reads GAGVSQTPSNKVTEKGKYVELRCDPISGHTALYWYRQSLGQGPEFLIYFQGTGAADDSGLPNDRFFAVRPEGSVSTLKIQRTERGDSAVYLCASSLTQIAGGPTDTQYFGPGTRLTVL.

This clone was seen only a few times. The V call is TRBV6-5, the J call TRBJ1-6; no clear D gene. CDR1 and CDR2 from the germline V gene are MNHEY and SVGAGI. This CDR3 has 17 amino acids. Trimming took 2 bases from V and 0 from J, leaving 11 bases between them. This CDR3 reads CASSYRGPSSYNSPLHF. The CDR3 DNA sequence: TGTGCCAGCAGTTACCGCGGACCGAGCTCCTATAATTCACCCCTCCACTTT.

CDR3 protein: CATSAETSGSSYEQYF. The CDR3 nucleotides read TGTGCCACCAGCGCCGAAACTAGCGGGAGCTCCTACGAGCAGTACTTC. The V and J genes are TRBV15 and TRBJ2-7, with TRBD2 matching 11 bases. From germline, CDR1 is LNHNV and CDR2 YYDKDF (reference sequence). The CDR3 is made up of 16 amino acids. J lost 0 bases, V lost 5 bases, and 6 bases had no gene match.

Ten or more counts support this clone. The genes are TRBV15 and TRBJ2-5; no reliable D call. The ends were cut back, 0 bases at V and 5 bases at J, with 13 bases in the middle. This CDR3 has 15 residues. The germline V gene has CDR1 LNHNV and CDR2 YYDKDF (reference sequence). CDR3 region: CATSRDGEVTETQYF. The CDR3 DNA reads TGTGCCACCAGCAGAGATGGCGAAGTGACGGAGACCCAGTACTTC.

This clone has a count of ten or more. This chain connects TRBV6-1 to TRBJ2-1, with 11 bases lining up with TRBD2. The length of the CDR3 is 15 residues. The V gene end was trimmed by 8 bases and the J gene end by 0 bases; junction bases not matched to a gene: 3. CDR1 and CDR2 from the germline V gene are MNHNS and SASEGT. The CDR3 reads CASLAGGSSYNEQFF. The CDR3, as DNA: TGTGCCAGCTTAGCGGGAGGGAGCTCCTACAATGAGCAGTTCTTC.

This clone is a singleton in its sample. This chain uses TRBV20-1 with TRBJ2-7; 7 nucleotides agree with TRBD1. V trimming: 3 bases; J trimming: 6 bases; junction bases outside the gene matches: 8. CDR1 DFQATT and CDR2 SNEGSKA come from the germline V gene (reference sequence). The CDR3 length is 13 residues. CDR3: CSARVYRGGEQYF. In DNA form, the CDR3 reads TGCAGTGCTAGGGTATACAGGGGTGGCGAGCAGTACTTC.

This clone came up a few times. The rearrangement uses TRBV2 and TRBJ1-1, with D uncertain. The CDR3 runs 11 residues. Deletions cut 8 bases from V and 7 bases from J, with 11 bases between. From germline, CDR1 is SNHLY and CDR2 FYNNEI. CDR3 sequence: CASPHPGEAFF. The CDR3 region has the DNA TGTGCCAGCCCCCATCCAGGTGAAGCTTTCTTT.

This clone was detected only a few times. The rearrangement joins TRBV6-1 to TRBJ2-5, with D possibly matching TRBD2 (5 bases). Trimming removed 2 bases at V and 1 base at J, with 8 bases between. This CDR3 is 14 amino acids long. CDR1 and CDR2 (germline): MNHNS, SASEGT. Here the CDR3 DNA reads TGTGCCAGCAGTGAATGGGGAGTCCAAGAGACCCAGTACTTC. Its translation is CASSEWGVQETQYF.

J is TRBJ1-2 and V is TRBV28, with a possible D match to TRBD1 (6 bases). The CDR3 spans 15 residues. Trimming cost V 2 bases and J 4 bases, with 14 bases left between them. From germline, CDR1 is MDHEN and CDR2 SYDVKM. Here the CDR3 DNA reads TGTGCCAGCAGTTTAGTCCCCTGGGGGGCCTATGGCTACACCTTC. Amino acids: CASSLVPWGAYGYTF.

Many counts were recorded for this clone. The chain links TRBV28 to TRBJ2-7; the D call may be TRBD1 or TRBD2 (5 bases each). Trimming removed 6 bases from V and 2 bases from J, with 20 bases in between. Germline V gene data show CDR1 as MDHEN and CDR2 as SYDVKM. This CDR3 contains 16 residues. This CDR3 is CASSPIPRDGAYEQYF. For the CDR3, the DNA is TGTGCCAGCAGCCCCATCCCTAGGGACGGAGCCTACGAGCAGTACTTC.

The chain couples TRBV20-1 to TRBJ2-7; no definite D call. This CDR3 is built from 14 residues. V shed 0 bases and J shed 6 bases, with 15 bases lying between them. CDR1 DFQATT and CDR2 SNEGSKA come from the germline V gene (reference sequence). CDR3 amino acids: CSARDSRHVSEQYF. The CDR3 region has the DNA TGCAGTGCTAGAGATTCGCGGCATGTAAGCGAGCAGTACTTC.

This clone was seen many times. This sequence joins TRBV28 and TRBJ1-1; D is unclear. V lost 4 bases and J lost 2, with 5 bases in between. The V gene's germline CDR1 is MDHEN and CDR2 SYDVKM. The CDR3 is made up of 12 amino acids. CDR3 in amino acids: CASSSQNTEAFF. CDR3 bases: TGTGCCAGCAGTTCTCAAAACACTGAAGCTTTCTTT.

This clone was recorded a few times. The chain joins TRBV12-3 or TRBV12-4 to TRBJ1-1; D remains unclear. This CDR3 has 11 amino acids. Trimming left V 10 bases short and J 3 bases short, with 9 bases between. The CDR3 DNA is TGTGCCACAAGCGGGGACACTGAAGCTTTCTTT. Translation gives CATSGDTEAFF.

This clone was seen many times. The genes are TRBV15 and TRBJ2-4, with 9 bases aligning to TRBD1. V lost 0 bases and J lost 0; bases outside the gene matches: 12. The CDR3 runs to 20 residues. Germline loops: CDR1 LNHNV, CDR2 YYDKDF (reference sequence). CDR3 protein: CATSRDNRGTGPPAKNIQYF. In DNA, the CDR3 is TGTGCCACCAGCAGAGATAATCGTGGGACAGGGCCACCAGCCAAAAACATTCAGTACTTC.

This clone is medium-sized within its sample. The CDR3 reads CASSQISSYNEQFF. CDR3 in DNA: TGCGCCAGCAGCCAAATAAGCTCCTACAATGAGCAGTTCTTC. The V and J genes are TRBV5-1 and TRBJ2-1; D unclear. The CDR3 extends over 14 amino acids. The germline gives CDR1 SGHRS, CDR2 YFSETQ. V was clipped by 4 bases and J by 0 bases, with 8 bases between them. The full variable domain, with the rest looked up from reference TRBV5-1 and TRBJ2-1, is KAGVTQTPRYLIKTRGQQVTLSCSPISGHRSVSWYQQTPGQGLQFLFEYFSETQRNKGNFPGRFSGRQFSNSRSEMNVSTLELGDSALYLCASSQISSYNEQFFGPGTRLTVL.

This clone was detected ten times or more. This rearrangement joins TRBV5-6 to TRBJ2-5; 8 bases match TRBD2. V was clipped by 3 bases and J by 4 bases; unmatched bases: 14. The CDR3 is made up of 17 amino acids. CDR1 is SGHDT, CDR2 YYEEEE, per germline. The CDR3 bases are TGTGCCAGCAGCTGGCAGACAGCGGGAGATTTGGTAGAGACCCAGTACTTC. Translated: CASSWQTAGDLVETQYF. Complete variable domain (other parts from reference TRBV5-6 and TRBJ2-5): DAGVTQSPTHLIKTRGQQVTLRCSPKSGHDTVSWYQQALGQGPQFIFQYYEEEERQRGNFPDRFSGHQFPNYSSELNVNALLLGDSALYLCASSWQTAGDLVETQYFGPGTRLLVL.

The chain combines TRBV19 with TRBJ2-7; D gene unclear. The CDR3 loop spans 15 amino acids. V lost 5 bases, J lost 3 bases, and 17 bases lay in between. CDR1 LNHDA and CDR2 SQIVND come from the germline V gene (reference sequence). CDR3 in DNA: TGTGCCAGTAGTGCCCGGGCCTGGCCATACTACGAGCAGTACTTC. Translated: CASSARAWPYYEQYF.

The V call is TRBV6-4, the J call TRBJ1-4, with D unclear. Trimming shortened V by 4 bases and J by 8 bases, and 20 bases separated the two germline ends. The CDR3 covers 16 residues. CDR1 and CDR2 (germline): MRHNA, SNTAGT. The CDR3 loop is CASSGVMVRFWEKLFF. In DNA form, the CDR3 reads TGTGCCAGCAGTGGAGTGATGGTCAGGTTTTGGGAAAAACTGTTTTTT.

This clone was seen more than once but under ten times. The CDR3 loop is CASSIGRLSPLHF. For the CDR3, the DNA is TGTGCCAGTAGTATCGGACGGCTGTCACCCCTCCACTTT. This chain connects TRBV19 to TRBJ1-6; D not resolved. The germline V gene encodes CDR1 LNHDA and CDR2 SQIVND (reference sequence). V was shortened by 3 bases and J by 10 bases, with 10 bases between the two germline ends. The CDR3 has 13 amino acids.

This clone is judged medium-sized (0.01 to 0.1%). The chain has TRBV9 and TRBJ1-6; D gene unclear. Germline CDR1 reads SGDLS; CDR2 reads YYNGEE. The CDR3 has 14 residues. Trimming left V 0 bases short and J 6 bases short, with 7 bases between. Written as DNA, the CDR3 is TGTGCCAGCAGCGTAGGACTGACTAATTCACCCCTCCACTTT. It codes for CASSVGLTNSPLHF.

This clone was picked up many times. The chain couples TRBV6-1 to TRBJ1-3, with TRBD1 identical over 7 bases. The V gene's germline CDR1 is MNHNS and CDR2 SASEGT. The ends lost 6 bases at V and 7 bases at J; junction bases unmatched: 12. The length of the CDR3 is 15 residues. CDR3 region: CASSEPSARGNTIYF. For the CDR3, the DNA is TGTGCCAGCAGCGAACCGTCCGCCAGGGGGAACACCATATATTTT.

This clone was found many times. The chain uses TRBV5-6 and TRBJ2-5; D gene unclear. Germline V lookup: CDR1 SGHDT, CDR2 YYEEEE. CDR3 length equals 14 residues. Trimming pared 0 bases from V and 5 bases from J, leaving 11 bases between. The CDR3 here is CASSLVKPPETQYF. The CDR3 DNA reads as TGTGCCAGCAGCTTGGTGAAGCCCCCGGAGACCCAGTACTTC.

CDR3 loop: CASSFLEGASRPQAFF. The DNA for the CDR3 is TGTGCCAGCAGTTTTTTGGAAGGGGCCTCGCGTCCCCAAGCTTTCTTT. The chain uses TRBV28 and TRBJ1-1, with D maybe TRBD1 (5 bases). Germline values: CDR1 MDHEN, CDR2 SYDVKM. This CDR3 is built from 16 residues. The V gene lost 3 bases and the J gene lost 9 bases, with 23 bases spanning the gap.

This clone is medium-sized by share. The chain uses TRBV5-5 and TRBJ1-5; TRBD1 matches at 10 bases. V shed 4 bases and J 4 bases; nucleotides not matched to a gene: 2. Germline CDR1 is SGHKS and CDR2 is YYEKEE (reference sequence). The CDR3 runs 14 residues. CDR3 DNA: TGTGCCAGCAGCAGGACAGGGGGTAATCAGCCCCAGCATTTT. Translating gives CASSRTGGNQPQHF.

The chain uses TRBV5-5 and TRBJ2-7, with D perhaps matching TRBD1 (5 bases). CDR1 is SGHKS, CDR2 YYEKEE, per germline (reference sequence). The V gene lost 3 bases and the J gene lost 0 bases, with 13 bases spanning the gap. This CDR3 has 15 amino acids. For the CDR3, the DNA is TGTGCCAGCAGCTCTTCGGACATAACCTCCTACGAGCAGTACTTC. This gives the protein CASSSSDITSYEQYF. The full variable domain, rest sourced from reference TRBV5-5 and TRBJ2-7, is DAGVTQSPTHLIKTRGQQVTLRCSPISGHKSVSWYQQVLGQGPQFIFQYYEKEERGRGNFPDRFSARQFPNYSSELNVNALLLGDSALYLCASSSSDITSYEQYFGPGTRLTVT.

V gene TRBV6-2 or TRBV6-3 combines with J gene TRBJ2-3; 9 bases are shared with TRBD1. CDR1 is MNHEY, CDR2 SVGEGT, per germline. The CDR3 is made up of 13 amino acids. V shed 8 bases, J shed 5 bases, and the junction held 5 bases outside the gene matches. CDR3 nucleotides: TGTGCCAGCGAAGGGACAGGGAGAGATACGCAGTATTTT. This codes for CASEGTGRDTQYF.

This clone is medium-sized by share. This chain connects TRBV2 to TRBJ2-6; D may be TRBD2 (6 bases). Germline V gene lookup returns CDR1 SNHLY and CDR2 FYNNEI. Between the trimmed V and J ends, which lost 2 bases and 2 bases, there was a span of 13 bases. The CDR3 length is 17 residues. CDR3 nucleotide sequence: TGTGCCAGCAGTGAACGTAGTTGGGGGGCTGGGGCCAACGTCCTGACTTTC. Its protein is CASSERSWGAGANVLTF.